Listed below are T cell receptor beta chains from one sample, sequenced in a study of blood T cell repertoires in COVID-19. Assay: immunoSEQ multiplex PCR; the TCRdb copy retains only in-frame clones and omits some. The table has roughly 300,000 clones, more than 75% seen once. Specimen: peripheral blood. All receptors derive from a woman between 40 and 55 years old who had recovered from COVID-19. Both conserved end residues are part of each CDR3. The order of the fields is V gene, J gene, clone size, CDR3 protein. Size is omitted from some rows. Given values are once, few, many or a class for expanded clones.

v_call: TRBV11-2
j_call: TRBJ1-2
clone_size: NA
cdr3_aa: CASSPRAGGAEYYGYTF

v_call: TRBV25-1
j_call: TRBJ2-3
clone_size: NA
cdr3_aa: CASRPTSGGKADTQYF

v_call: TRBV27
j_call: TRBJ1-5
clone_size: few
cdr3_aa: CASSLGRAINQPQHF

v_call: TRBV29-1
j_call: TRBJ2-1
clone_size: NA
cdr3_aa: CSVFSGADSYNEQFF

v_call: TRBV6-5
j_call: TRBJ1-4
clone_size: NA
cdr3_aa: CAAGRGRLGNEKLFF

v_call: TRBV19
j_call: TRBJ1-1
clone_size: NA
cdr3_aa: CASSKGQALFMNTEAFF

v_call: TRBV9
j_call: TRBJ2-1
clone_size: NA
cdr3_aa: CASSWRASGGAGEQFF

v_call: TRBV7-2
j_call: TRBJ2-3
clone_size: NA
cdr3_aa: CASSLANRDSTDTQYF

v_call: TRBV4-1
j_call: TRBJ1-6
clone_size: NA
cdr3_aa: CASSPRDRDLSSPLHF

v_call: TRBV27
j_call: TRBJ1-1
clone_size: NA
cdr3_aa: CASSPRRVGNTEAFF

v_call: TRBV6-5
j_call: TRBJ2-3
clone_size: NA
cdr3_aa: CASTKGGFTDTQYF

v_call: TRBV5-1
j_call: TRBJ1-5
clone_size: once
cdr3_aa: CASSAGTGSNQPQHF

v_call: TRBV5-1
j_call: TRBJ1-1
clone_size: NA
cdr3_aa: CASSLAQTGQLNTEAFF

v_call: TRBV27
j_call: TRBJ1-2
clone_size: NA
cdr3_aa: CASSDYRVRGYTF

v_call: TRBV18
j_call: TRBJ2-1
clone_size: NA
cdr3_aa: CASSREWASGGYNEQFF

v_call: TRBV9
j_call: TRBJ2-3
clone_size: many
cdr3_aa: CASSPRLAGRTDTQYF

v_call: TRBV2
j_call: TRBJ1-2
clone_size: NA
cdr3_aa: CASRDSLGQGINGYTF

v_call: TRBV18
j_call: TRBJ2-1
clone_size: NA
cdr3_aa: CASSPDRGLNEQFF

v_call: TRBV10-3
j_call: TRBJ1-1
clone_size: NA
cdr3_aa: CAIKITGGYTEAFF

v_call: TRBV24-1
j_call: TRBJ1-2
clone_size: NA
cdr3_aa: CATTGQNYGYTF

v_call: TRBV9
j_call: TRBJ2-5
clone_size: NA
cdr3_aa: CASSVAVGGAGYQTQYF

v_call: TRBV7-9
j_call: TRBJ2-7
clone_size: NA
cdr3_aa: CASSLAWGPSYEQYF